The 32 T cell receptor beta chains in this list originate from one sample, sequenced in a study of T-cell reconstitution after alpha-beta-depleted transplantation in children. Unique molecular identifiers were incorporated during preparation of the TCRbeta library. TCRdb redid the calling of the PCR reads with MiXCR, one entry per CDR3 protein. The sample includes about 300,000 distinct CDR3 sequences, around 7.3% of them seen just once. No antigen has been identified for these receptors. General study findings and limits: T cells produced anew were the main source of T-cell counts and diversity one year after transplant.

The sample consisted of peripheral blood, taken 360 days after TCRalphabeta/CD19-depleted stem cell transplant. The origin of the receptors is a female patient between 2 and 10 years old who had a stem cell transplant for Fanconi anemia, so the T cells may come from the graft donor.

This clonotype came up many times. This chain connects TRBV10-3 to TRBJ2-7; no clear D. Per the germline V gene, CDR1 is ENHRY and CDR2 is SYGVKD. CDR3 length: 12 amino acids. V was trimmed by 3 bases and J by 3 bases, leaving 6 bases between them. The DNA for the CDR3 is TGTGCCATCAGTGATTTGGTCTACGAGCAGTACTTC. This translates into CAISDLVYEQYF.

This clonotype was counted only a few times. CDR3: CSVKLGQGHTGELFF. The CDR3 coding sequence is TGCAGCGTTAAGTTGGGACAGGGGCACACCGGGGAGCTGTTTTTT. The chain is built from TRBV29-1 and TRBJ2-2, with TRBD1 matching 10 bases. V gave up 5 bases and J gave up 3 bases; unmatched junction bases: 6. Germline CDR1 is SQVTM and CDR2 is ANQGSEA. This CDR3 comprises 15 residues.

This clonotype appeared many times. V is TRBV20-1 and J is TRBJ2-1; D is ambiguous. V was trimmed by 2 bases and J by 7 bases, leaving 15 bases between them. The CDR3 totals 14 residues. Per germline, CDR1 DFQATT and CDR2 SNEGSKA (reference sequence). The CDR3 region is CSARMSRLFNEQFF. The CDR3 DNA reads as TGCAGTGCTAGAATGTCTCGACTGTTTAATGAGCAGTTCTTC.

This clonotype has a handful of counts. The genes are TRBV6-5 and TRBJ2-7, with 8 bases identical to TRBD1. The ends lost 0 bases at V and 2 bases at J; junction bases unmatched: 3. Germline CDR1 is MNHEY and CDR2 is SVGAGI. CDR3 length: 15 residues. CDR3 bases: TGTGCCAGCAGTTACTCGGGACAGGAGACCTACGAGCAGTACTTC. This codes for CASSYSGQETYEQYF.

This clonotype was detected a few times. The chain recombines TRBV15 with TRBJ2-3, with 13 nucleotides matching TRBD2. The J segment lost 7 bases and the V segment lost 1 base, leaving 11 bases of the junction unmatched. The CDR3 consists of 18 residues. Germline assignment: CDR1 LNHNV and CDR2 YYDKDF (reference sequence). Here the CDR3 DNA reads TGTGCCACCAGCAGAGTCCCCCAACTAGCGGGAGGGTTAAATACGCAGTATTTT. Encoded protein: CATSRVPQLAGGLNTQYF. The complete variable domain, with remaining parts taken from reference TRBV15 and TRBJ2-3, reads DAMVIQNPRYQVTQFGKPVTLSCSQTLNHNVMYWYQQKSSQAPKLLFHYYDKDFNNEADTPDNFQSRRPNTSFCFLDIRSPGLGDTAMYLCATSRVPQLAGGLNTQYFGPGTRLTVL.

The chain is built from TRBV19 and TRBJ1-5; no reliable D call. The germline CDR1 and CDR2 sequences are LNHDA and SQIVND (reference sequence). The ends were cut back, 3 bases at V and 0 bases at J, with 6 bases in the middle. This CDR3 comprises 14 residues. The CDR3 DNA reads as TGTGCCAGTAGTATTAGCAATAGCAATCAGCCCCAGCATTTT. Encoded protein: CASSISNSNQPQHF.

This clonotype came up a few times. The chain joins TRBV11-3 to TRBJ2-7; D call uncertain. The CDR3 contains 13 residues. The germline V gene encodes CDR1 SGHNT and CDR2 YENEEA. Trimming shortened V by 3 bases and J by 6 bases, and 12 bases separated the two germline ends. CDR3 nucleotide sequence: TGTGCCAGCAGCTTGAGCGACTTGGGCGAGCAGTACTTC. Its protein is CASSLSDLGEQYF.

In this sample, this clonotype turned up many times. The rearrangement joins TRBV27 to TRBJ1-2, with unresolved D. V gave up 1 base and J gave up 5 bases, with 8 bases separating them. The germline gives CDR1 MNHEY, CDR2 SMNVEV (reference sequence). CDR3 length equals 13 residues. Here the CDR3 reads CASSLYFGYGYTF. CDR3 bases: TGTGCCAGCAGTTTATACTTCGGGTATGGCTACACCTTC.

This clonotype was detected ten times or more. The genes are TRBV7-8 and TRBJ2-7; unclear D gene. Germline CDR1 and CDR2: SGHVS and FQNEAQ. V was cut by 1 base and J by 8 bases, with 12 bases left in between. The CDR3 runs 13 residues. The DNA of the CDR3 is TGTGCCAGCAGCTTAGGAATGGAACAGAAGCAGTACGTC. Its protein product is CASSLGMEQKQYV.

This clonotype was detected only a few times. This chain joins TRBV5-6 and TRBJ2-3; 8 nucleotides match TRBD2. The CDR3 runs 18 residues. V dropped 0 bases and J dropped 3; count of bases not matched to a gene: 12. Germline V gene lookup returns CDR1 SGHDT and CDR2 YYEEEE. The CDR3 coding sequence is TGTGCCAGCAGCTTGGTTGTCGGGGGGGCGATTGGTACAGATACGCAGTATTTT. Amino acid sequence: CASSLVVGGAIGTDTQYF.

This clonotype was counted at least ten times. The J gene is TRBJ2-5, the V gene TRBV5-1; D is uncertain. The CDR3 extends over 12 amino acids. Deletions cut 4 bases from V and 5 bases from J, with 9 bases between. Germline assignment: CDR1 SGHRS and CDR2 YFSETQ. The CDR3 DNA is TGCGCCAGCAGCCGTCCGGGCGAGACCCAGTACTTC. Translated, it gives CASSRPGETQYF. The full variable domain, in which reference TRBV5-1 and TRBJ2-5 provide the parts outside the CDR3, is KAGVTQTPRYLIKTRGQQVTLSCSPISGHRSVSWYQQTPGQGLQFLFEYFSETQRNKGNFPGRFSGRQFSNSRSEMNVSTLELGDSALYLCASSRPGETQYFGPGTRLLVL.

This clonotype was detected many times. V gene TRBV28 combines with J gene TRBJ2-3, with a weak D call TRBD2 (5 bases). V dropped 4 bases and J dropped 2 bases, with 16 bases sitting between them. The CDR3 totals 16 residues. Germline-derived CDR1 and CDR2 are MDHEN and SYDVKM. The CDR3 region has the DNA TGTGCCAGCAGTTCCTACGGGAACGGACCCACAGATACGCAGTATTTT. Residues: CASSSYGNGPTDTQYF.

This clonotype was observed a few times. The genes are TRBV20-1 and TRBJ2-7, with 9 nucleotides matching TRBD2. Germline CDR1 and CDR2: DFQATT and SNEGSKA (reference sequence). Trimming took 1 base from V and 4 from J; bases not matched to a gene: 8. The CDR3 is made up of 15 amino acids. The CDR3 loop reads CSARGDSGRGYEQYF. CDR3 nucleotide sequence: TGCAGTGCTAGAGGAGATAGCGGGAGAGGATACGAGCAGTACTTC.

This clonotype was recorded at least ten times. This chain uses TRBV3-1 with TRBJ2-1, with no clear D. Germline assignment: CDR1 LGHDT and CDR2 YNNKEL (reference sequence). V shed 1 base and J shed 6 bases, with 4 bases lying between them. The CDR3 loop spans 12 amino acids. The CDR3 region has the DNA TGTGCCAGCAGCCAAGCTGCCAATGAGCAGTTCTTC. Encoded protein: CASSQAANEQFF.

This clonotype was counted between two and nine times. The chain joins TRBV9 to TRBJ2-7, with 9 bases aligning to TRBD1. The CDR3 loop spans 13 amino acids. V dropped 0 bases and J dropped 5; count of bases not matched to a gene: 0. CDR1 and CDR2 from the germline V gene are SGDLS and YYNGEE. In DNA, the CDR3 is TGTGCCAGCAGCGTAGGACAGGGGGACGAGCAGTACTTC. It encodes CASSVGQGDEQYF.

This clonotype was seen only a few times. The chain uses TRBV9 and TRBJ1-2, with TRBD1 identical over 10 bases. This CDR3 contains 14 residues. Germline lookup yields CDR1 SGDLS and CDR2 YYNGEE. The V gene end was trimmed by 2 bases and the J gene end by 8 bases; junction bases not matched to a gene: 6. The CDR3 region has the DNA TGTGCCAGCAGCGTGGACAGGGGGAATAAAGGCTACACCTTC. Translating gives CASSVDRGNKGYTF.

There are many counts of this clonotype. The V and J genes are TRBV20-1 and TRBJ2-1; 7 nucleotides line up with TRBD2. CDR3 length: 11 residues. V gave up 5 bases and J gave up 6 bases; unmatched junction bases: 1. The germline V gene encodes CDR1 DFQATT and CDR2 SNEGSKA (reference sequence). Written as DNA, the CDR3 is TGCAGTGCTGGGGGGGGCAATGAGCAGTTCTTC. Its translation: CSAGGGNEQFF.

The chain is built from TRBV6-5 and TRBJ2-1; D may match TRBD1 or TRBD2 (5 bases each). This CDR3 region has 12 residues. Germline CDR1 MNHEY, CDR2 SVGAGI. Trimming removed 2 bases from V and 9 bases from J, with 8 bases in between. Here the CDR3 reads CASSYVGGEQFF. The CDR3 DNA reads as TGTGCCAGCAGTTACGTTGGGGGTGAGCAGTTCTTC.

This clonotype was counted at least ten times. V and J are TRBV28 and TRBJ2-1; D is uncertain. The CDR3 runs to 13 residues. V was shortened by 5 bases and J by 6 bases, with 11 bases between the two germline ends. Germline CDR1 and CDR2: MDHEN and SYDVKM. Here the CDR3 reads CASSGRWPNEQFF. CDR3 nucleotide sequence: TGTGCCAGCAGTGGCAGGTGGCCCAATGAGCAGTTCTTC.

This clonotype came up many times. The gene calls are TRBV7-2 and TRBJ1-1; tentatively, D is TRBD1 (6 bases). The germline V gene encodes CDR1 SGHTA and CDR2 FQGNSA. This CDR3 is built from 16 residues. V was cut by 7 bases and J by 11 bases, with 29 bases left in between. In DNA form, the CDR3 reads TGTGCCAGCAACATTTTACGGGACGGAGGGGGTCTGGCTGCTTTCTTT. Its protein product is CASNILRDGGGLAAFF.

V usage is TRBV6-5 and J usage is TRBJ1-2; D uncertain. Germline V gene lookup returns CDR1 MNHEY and CDR2 SVGAGI. V lost 5 bases and J lost 4, with 8 bases in between. This CDR3 is built from 12 residues. This chain's CDR3 is CASSKLGYGYTF. The CDR3 region has the DNA TGTGCCAGCAGTAAATTGGGCTATGGCTACACCTTC.

Details on this clonotype: A much larger clone lies one base from this, so it may be a read error. V usage is TRBV15 and J usage is TRBJ1-1; unclear D gene. The germline V gene has CDR1 LNHNV and CDR2 YYDKDF (reference sequence). The CDR3 is 14 amino acids. With 1 base removed from V and 4 bases from J, the gap between germline ends came to 10 bases. The CDR3 loop is CATSRGGMPTEAFF. Here the CDR3 DNA reads TGTGCCACCAGCAGAGGCGGCATGCCCACTGAAGCTTTCTTT.

This clonotype has at least ten counts. The chain joins TRBV4-3 to TRBJ1-1, with 7 bases identical to TRBD1. The CDR3 contains 16 residues. The germline CDR1 and CDR2 sequences are LGHNA and YSLEER. With V trimmed by 4 bases and J by 5 bases, 13 bases remained unmatched. CDR3 nucleotides: TGCGCCAGCAGCCCCAGGACCCGACAGGGTGGAACTGAAGCTTTCTTT. Encoded protein: CASSPRTRQGGTEAFF.

In this sample, this clonotype turned up a few times. The V and J genes are TRBV9 and TRBJ2-3; D is perhaps TRBD2 (5 bases). The CDR3 is 16 amino acids. V lost 0 bases to trimming and J lost 0 bases, with 11 bases between them. Germline CDR1 is SGDLS and CDR2 is YYNGEE. The DNA of the CDR3 is TGTGCCAGCAGCGTAGCACGAGGGAAAAGCACAGATACGCAGTATTTT. It is translated as CASSVARGKSTDTQYF.

This CDR3 reads CASSLDRGFNNEQFF. The CDR3 DNA follows: TGTGCCAGCAGCTTAGATCGGGGGTTTAACAATGAGCAGTTCTTC. This chain joins TRBV7-6 and TRBJ2-1; D possibly corresponds to TRBD2 (6 bases). The CDR3 totals 15 residues. The V gene's germline CDR1 is SGHVS and CDR2 FNYEAQ. V lost 1 base and J 5 bases, leaving 12 bases between the germline ends.

The genes are TRBV4-2 and TRBJ1-1, with TRBD1 as a possible D gene (6 bases). This CDR3 has 13 amino acids. Germline V gene sequence: CDR1 LGHNA, CDR2 YNFKEQ. V was shortened by 1 base and J by 4 bases, with 7 bases between the two germline ends. The CDR3 is CASSQGGATEAFF. For the CDR3, the DNA is TGTGCCAGCAGCCAAGGGGGGGCCACTGAAGCTTTCTTT.

This clonotype was counted at least ten times. The chain recombines TRBV28 with TRBJ1-6; tentatively, D is TRBD1 (5 bases). V lost 4 bases to trimming and J lost 10 bases, with 8 bases between them. The CDR3 totals 12 residues. Germline V CDR1 and CDR2: MDHEN, SYDVKM. CDR3 sequence: CASSSQGSPLHF. The CDR3, as DNA: TGTGCCAGCAGTTCCCAGGGATCACCCCTCCACTTT. Full variable domain (rest looked up from reference TRBV28 and TRBJ1-6): DVKVTQSSRYLVKRTGEKVFLECVQDMDHENMFWYRQDPGLGLRLIYFSYDVKMKEKGDIPEGYSVSREKKERFSLILESASTNQTSMYLCASSSQGSPLHFGNGTRLTVT.

At least ten counts were recorded for this clonotype. The V call is TRBV6-2 or TRBV6-3, the J call TRBJ2-7; the D is unclear. Trimming shortened V by 6 bases and J by 0 bases, and 9 bases separated the two germline ends. This CDR3 is 13 amino acids long. Germline CDR1 reads MNHEY; CDR2 reads SVGEGT. The CDR3 DNA is TGTGCCAGCAGAATGGGTAGCTCCTACGAGCAGTACGTC. Protein: CASRMGSSYEQYV.

There are a few counts of this clonotype. This sequence joins TRBV28 and TRBJ1-5, with TRBD1 matching 8 bases. Unmatched junction bases numbered 12, after V lost 6 bases and J lost 5 bases. Germline CDR1 MDHEN, CDR2 SYDVKM. This CDR3 comprises 16 residues. CDR3 coding DNA: TGTGCCAGCAGACCAGGGGGCGTCACTCGTCATCAGCCCCAGCATTTT. This translates into CASRPGGVTRHQPQHF.

This chain joins TRBV6-1 and TRBJ2-7, with 8 bases matching TRBD1. Looked up from germline, CDR1 is MNHNS and CDR2 is SASEGT. V dropped 5 bases and J dropped 0; count of bases not matched to a gene: 6. The CDR3 spans 15 residues. The CDR3 DNA is TGTGCCAGCAGTCAGGGGGCGTTGAGCTCCTACGAGCAGTACGTC. Protein product: CASSQGALSSYEQYV.

This clonotype was observed a handful of times. The rearrangement links TRBV6-5 to TRBJ2-7, with 12 bases matching TRBD2. With V trimmed by 0 bases and J by 4 bases, 7 bases remained unmatched. CDR3 length: 17 residues. Per germline, CDR1 MNHEY and CDR2 SVGAGI. The CDR3 nucleotides read TGTGCCAGCAGTTACTCTAGACTAGCGGGAGTAGGGTACGAGCAGTACTTC. Its translation is CASSYSRLAGVGYEQYF.

This clonotype has ten or more counts. Written as DNA, the CDR3 is TGTGCCACCAGCAGACCCCTTCTGCCCCAGCATTTT. The encoded protein is CATSRPLLPQHF. The rearrangement uses TRBV15 and TRBJ1-5, with D unclear. Germline values: CDR1 LNHNV, CDR2 YYDKDF (reference sequence). The germline V and J ends were trimmed by 2 bases and 9 bases, with 8 bases remaining between them. The length of the CDR3 is 12 residues.